Listed below are T cell receptor beta chains from one sample, sequenced in a study of blood T cells in healthy people across ages. TCRdb passed the 5' RACE reads through MiXCR, listing each CDR3 protein once. Altogether about 1.8 million distinct CDR3 sequences are present, roughly 49% being singletons, with the ten largest covering around 2.1%. The sequenced material came from blood. All receptors derive from a woman in her thirties or forties in good health. Both conserved end residues are part of each CDR3. A D gene is named only where the DNA matches it firmly. For some rows the clone size is stated as once, few or many, or as a class when expanded; others skip it.

v_gene	abundance	d_gene	j_gene	CDR3nt	CDR3aa
TRBV29-1	-	TRBD1	TRBJ2-3	TGCAGCGTTGAAGAAATCGGACAGGGGATCGTCGATACGCAGTATTTT	CSVEEIGQGIVDTQYF
TRBV9	-	-	TRBJ1-6	TGTGCCAGCAGCGCTGTGTTGGATTCACCCCTCCACTTT	CASSAVLDSPLHF
TRBV5-6	-	-	TRBJ1-4	TGTGCCAGCAAAGGTTACCGGGTTGAAAAACTGTTTTTT	CASKGYRVEKLFF
TRBV4-1	few	TRBD2	TRBJ2-1	TGCGCCAGCAGCCATTCCCCCGGGACTAGTCTCCTGACAGAGCAGTTCTTC	CASSHSPGTSLLTEQFF
TRBV5-1	-	TRBD1	TRBJ2-3	TGCGCCAGCAGCTTACGACGGGACAGGGGGTGGAGTAGCACAGATACGCAGTATTTT	CASSLRRDRGWSSTDTQYF
TRBV6-1	few	-	TRBJ2-1	TGTGCCAGCAGTGCCCGTAGGAATGAGCAGTTCTTC	CASSARRNEQFF
TRBV2	-	TRBD2	TRBJ2-3	TGTGCCAGCAGTTTCCCGGCTAGCGGGGAAAGATCAGATACGCAGTATTTT	CASSFPASGERSDTQYF
TRBV6-1	-	-	TRBJ2-1	TGTGCCTCACTCTTTCCGGAAATATGGTTCTTC	CASLFPEIWFF
TRBV12-3/TRBV12-4	-	-	TRBJ1-1	TGTGCCAGCAGTCATGGATCGGGCCCACCTTTCTTT	CASSHGSGPPFF
TRBV6-5	few	-	TRBJ1-6	TGTGCCAGCAGTTACTCCGCAGGGGCGAGTTCACCCCTCCACTTT	CASSYSAGASSPLHF
TRBV5-1	few	-	TRBJ2-1	TGCGCCAGCAGCTTGGTAAGGCAGTCCAATGAGCAGTTCTTC	CASSLVRQSNEQFF
TRBV5-1	-	-	TRBJ2-1	TGCGCCCGCAGCGCACTCCCGGTACATGAGCAGTTCTTC	CARSALPVHEQFF
TRBV12-3/TRBV12-4	-	-	TRBJ1-6	TGTGCCAGCAGTCCAAAGGTGGATTCACCCCTCCACTTT	CASSPKVDSPLHF
TRBV6-6	-	-	TRBJ1-2	TGTGCCAGCAGTCCCAGACTCTATGGCTACACCTTC	CASSPRLYGYTF
TRBV7-2	-	-	TRBJ2-5	TGTGCCAGCAGCTTAGTCGGAGCCCCTGAGGAGACCCAGTACTTC	CASSLVGAPEETQYF
TRBV6-5	-	TRBD1	TRBJ1-6	TGTGCCAGCAGGAGGGGGCCACTCACCCTCCACTTT	CASRRGPLTLHF
TRBV6-1	-	TRBD2	TRBJ2-5	TGTGCCAGCAGCGTAGGGACTACCCTAAAAGAGACCCAGTACTTC	CASSVGTTLKETQYF
TRBV12-3/TRBV12-4	-	TRBD1	TRBJ1-3	TGTGCCAGCAGCCCCCCCCAGACAGGGGGCCTAGGAAACACCATATATTTT	CASSPPQTGGLGNTIYF
TRBV3-1	-	TRBD2	TRBJ2-1	TGTGCCAGCAGCCAGAGAAACGGGGGGACGAGACATGACGGGCAGTTCTTC	CASSQRNGGTRHDGQFF
TRBV4-1	few	-	TRBJ2-3	TGCGCCAGCAGCCAAGATGAGTATACGCAGTATTTT	CASSQDEYTQYF
TRBV6-5	-	TRBD1	TRBJ1-2	TGTGCCAGCAGTTACTCGGGCAGGGGGGCCTATGGCTACACCTTC	CASSYSGRGAYGYTF
TRBV20-1	many	-	TRBJ2-5	TGCAGTGCCCGGGGGGCCCAAGAGACCCAGTACTTC	CSARGAQETQYF
TRBV20-1	-	-	TRBJ1-2	TGCAGTGCTAGAGACAGGGCGGTTTCTAACTATGGCTACACCTTC	CSARDRAVSNYGYTF
TRBV6-5	-	-	TRBJ2-7	TGTGCCAGCAGTTACGTCAGTCCGCATTCCTACGAGCAGTACTTC	CASSYVSPHSYEQYF
TRBV2	-	-	TRBJ2-5	TGTGCCAGCAGTGGGCCGTTTGAAGAGACCCAGTACTTC	CASSGPFEETQYF
TRBV5-1	few	TRBD2	TRBJ2-1	TGCGCCAGCAGCTGGACTAGCGGGGGGGCGGATGAGCAGTTCTTC	CASSWTSGGADEQFF
TRBV6-2/TRBV6-3	few	-	TRBJ2-7	TGTGCCAGCAGTTACACCTCTACGGGCGGCTACGAGCAGTACTTC	CASSYTSTGGYEQYF
TRBV9	-	-	TRBJ1-2	TGTGCCAGCAGCGTAGACCTGGACTATGGCTACACCTTC	CASSVDLDYGYTF
TRBV7-2	-	-	TRBJ2-3	TGTGCCAGCATCATGGGTTGGGCAGATACGCAGTATTTT	CASIMGWADTQYF
TRBV24-1	few	-	TRBJ1-5	TGTGCCACCAAGGCCCCCGGAGAAGGTCAGCCCCAGCATTTT	CATKAPGEGQPQHF
TRBV28	-	-	TRBJ2-5	TGTGCCAGCAGTTTAAGGACCGTCCAGAATAAAGAGACCCAGTACTTC	CASSLRTVQNKETQYF
TRBV7-9	-	TRBD2	TRBJ2-1	TGTGCCAGCGAGAGCGGGGGGTACTACAATGAGCGGTTCTTC	CASESGGYYNERFF
TRBV20-1	few	-	TRBJ2-5	TGCAGTGCTAGAGGAACAGGGCAGCAGACCCAGTACTTC	CSARGTGQQTQYF
TRBV27	-	TRBD1	TRBJ2-1	TGTGCCAGCAAACGAACAGGGGAGCGTGAGCAGTTCTTC	CASKRTGEREQFF
TRBV4-3	-	TRBD2	TRBJ2-7	TGCGCCAGCAGCCAAGATTCGGTGTTTGGGGAGGGCCTCTCCTACGAGCAGTACTTC	CASSQDSVFGEGLSYEQYF
TRBV6-4	-	TRBD1	TRBJ1-2	TGTGCCAGCAGTGCCGTATATCCCGGGACAGGGGACGGTCGTGGCTACACCTTC	CASSAVYPGTGDGRGYTF
TRBV20-1	once	-	TRBJ2-3	TGCAGTGCTAGTCGAGGGCGCGCAGATACGCAGTATTTT	CSASRGRADTQYF
TRBV11-2	-	-	TRBJ1-4	TGTGCCAGCAGCGAAGGGGTTACGGGTGAAAAACTGTTTTTT	CASSEGVTGEKLFF
TRBV7-2	-	-	TRBJ2-4	TGTGCCAGCAGCTTGATAGCGGCCGCCAAAAACATTCAGTACTTC	CASSLIAAAKNIQYF
TRBV28	-	-	TRBJ1-5	TGTGCCAGCAGTTCCCAGGGTGGAAGGGATCAGCCCCAGCATTTT	CASSSQGGRDQPQHF
TRBV6-1	-	-	TRBJ1-2	TGTGCCAGCAGAACGAGTGTGGGAGGCTACACCTTC	CASRTSVGGYTF
TRBV6-1	-	-	TRBJ2-3	TGTGCCAGCAGTGAATTGGGAGCGAGGGGCACAGATACGCAGTATTTT	CASSELGARGTDTQYF
TRBV20-1	-	TRBD2	TRBJ2-5	TGCAGTGCTAGAACGCTAGCGGGGTACCAAGAGACCCAGTACTTC	CSARTLAGYQETQYF
TRBV5-1	-	-	TRBJ1-4	TGCGCCAGCAGCTTGTCGACAGCGCAGGGTGAAAAACTGTTTTTT	CASSLSTAQGEKLFF
TRBV3-1	few	TRBD2	TRBJ2-5	TGTGCCAGCAGCCAAGGCTGGGGGGGACGGGAGACCCAGTACTTC	CASSQGWGGRETQYF
TRBV13	few	-	TRBJ2-1	TGTGCCAGCAGCCACGATAGGGCGTCGCCGTTCTTC	CASSHDRASPFF
TRBV10-3	-	TRBD2	TRBJ2-1	TGTGCCATCAGTGAGTCGGCGGGGGGGAACAATGAGCAGTTCTTC	CAISESAGGNNEQFF
TRBV19	-	-	TRBJ1-2	TGTGCCAGTAGTATAGCCCACACGGGACGGAGTAACTATGGCTACACCTTC	CASSIAHTGRSNYGYTF
TRBV6-2/TRBV6-3	-	-	TRBJ2-7	TGTGCCAGCAGTTACTGGGGCGAGCAGTACTTC	CASSYWGEQYF
TRBV7-8	-	TRBD1	TRBJ2-1	TGTGCCAGCACCCCAAGGGGGCGGTACAATGAGCAGTTCTTC	CASTPRGRYNEQFF
TRBV2	-	-	TRBJ1-2	TGTGCCAGCAGTGGCTGGGACCGATCTAGCTATGGCTACACCTTC	CASSGWDRSSYGYTF
TRBV6-2/TRBV6-3	-	TRBD2	TRBJ2-7	TGTGCCAGCACCCCGAACCCGGGACTATACTTCGGCGAGCAGTACTTC	CASTPNPGLYFGEQYF
TRBV20-1	few	-	TRBJ2-7	TGCAGTGCTAGCCGAGCGGCACTCTACGAGCAGTACTTC	CSASRAALYEQYF
TRBV29-1	-	-	TRBJ2-1	TGCAGCGTTGAGCCGGGTTTCTCCTACAATGAGCAGTTCTTC	CSVEPGFSYNEQFF
TRBV15	-	-	TRBJ2-5	TGTGCCACCGGCAGAGATCAGGGTCACCAAGAGACCCAGTACTTC	CATGRDQGHQETQYF
TRBV12-3/TRBV12-4	-	-	TRBJ2-1	TGTGCCAGCAGCCCCCTGGGGGCGGGGGACATTGGAGCAGAGCAGTTCTTC	CASSPLGAGDIGAEQFF